The following is a TCR beta chain sequence with its context. Its cognate antigen is unknown. The sample comes from a study of shared clonotypes between healthy human individuals. Study findings and constraints: Rarefaction gave evidence that sorted-subset sequencing remained incomplete despite large depth.

CDR3 size: 14 residues. Germline CDR1 SGDLS, CDR2 YYNGEE. The V end was cut by 3 bases, the J end by 2 bases, with 12 bases between. Sequencing was performed with immunoSEQ multiplex PCR; in TCRdb, only in-frame clones are kept and a portion is missing. The sample lists just over 2,000,000 clones, roughly 94% occurring once. Donors comprised healthy HIV-negative adults lacking recent acute infections or vaccinations. The chain uses TRBV9 and TRBJ2-7, with D perhaps given as TRBD1 or TRBD2 (5 bases each). This clonotype originated in a man aged 18-30 years in good health. Sequencing was performed on naive CD4+ T cells sorted from blood. Subset of the sample: CD45RA+ positively selected. CDR3 region: CASSGGGGPYEQYF. The DNA for the CDR3 is TGTGCCAGCAGCGGGGGCGGCGGGCCCTACGAGCAGTACTTC.